Listed here are 12 T cell receptor beta chains from one sample, sequenced in a study of T cell repertoires in cytomegalovirus infection. TCRdb ran MiXCR on the reads and lists one entry per CDR3 protein. This sample has a few hundred thousand distinct CDR3 sequences, with about 17% found just once. Sequencing input: CD8+ T cells from PBMCs. The receptors shown here come from a human donor in good health (CMV status not recorded). Some clones in this sample may be carry-over from other donors' samples.

This chain links TRBV7-6 with TRBJ2-1; TRBD2 agrees at 8 bases. The CDR3 consists of 17 residues. The V segment lost 1 base and the J segment 2 bases; nucleotides outside the gene matches: 7. The V gene's germline CDR1 is SGHVS and CDR2 FNYEAQ. The CDR3 bases are TGTGCCAGCAGCTTAGGGGTTCGGGGGGGGGCCTACAATGAGCAGTTCTTC. This gives the protein CASSLGVRGGAYNEQFF.

The chain has TRBV27 and TRBJ1-2, with D hard to call. With 5 bases removed from V and 4 bases from J, the gap between germline ends came to 17 bases. The CDR3 contains 15 residues. CDR1 is MNHEY, CDR2 SMNVEV, per germline (reference sequence). The CDR3 protein is CASSPTIPSPYGYTF. The CDR3 coding sequence is TGTGCCAGCAGTCCTACCATACCGAGCCCCTATGGCTACACCTTC.

This chain uses TRBV6-5 with TRBJ2-4; 9 bases fit TRBD1. This CDR3 spans 16 amino acids. J lost 2 bases, V lost 4 bases, and 6 bases had no gene match. CDR1 and CDR2 (germline): MNHEY, SVGAGI. The CDR3 spells CASSSTGTGPKNIQYF. The CDR3 DNA reads TGTGCCAGCAGTTCTACCGGGACAGGGCCCAAAAACATTCAGTACTTC.

This clonotype has only a few counts. The rearrangement links TRBV12-3 or TRBV12-4 to TRBJ1-2; D gene uncertain. Trimming shortened V by 4 bases and J by 14 bases, and 14 bases separated the two germline ends. The CDR3 totals 11 residues. This CDR3 reads CASSSGDQGTF. The CDR3, as DNA: TGTGCCAGCAGTTCTGGGGATCAAGGAACCTTC.

This clonotype was detected ten times or more. The rearrangement uses TRBV5-5 and TRBJ2-7; 7 bases are a match to TRBD1. The CDR3 length is 14 residues. Trimming took 4 bases from V and 5 from J; bases not matched to a gene: 9. The germline CDR1 and CDR2 sequences are SGHKS and YYEKEE (reference sequence). The CDR3 sequence is CASSLGHTGDEQYF. The CDR3 DNA is TGTGCCAGCAGCCTCGGTCATACAGGGGACGAGCAGTACTTC. Full variable domain (remainder filled in from reference TRBV5-5 and TRBJ2-7): DAGVTQSPTHLIKTRGQQVTLRCSPISGHKSVSWYQQVLGQGPQFIFQYYEKEERGRGNFPDRFSARQFPNYSSELNVNALLLGDSALYLCASSLGHTGDEQYFGPGTRLTVT.

This clonotype was found many times. This sequence joins TRBV2 and TRBJ1-1; D gene ambiguous. V was pared by 2 bases and J by 0 bases, with 10 bases between. Germline CDR1 is SNHLY and CDR2 is FYNNEI. There are 15 residues in the CDR3. The CDR3 sequence: CASSESGFMNTEAFF. The CDR3 bases are TGTGCCAGCAGTGAATCGGGGTTTATGAACACTGAAGCTTTCTTT.

The sample holds a few counts of this clonotype. The chain employs TRBV11-2 and TRBJ2-1, with 13 positions matching TRBD2. V lost 5 bases, J lost 10 bases, and 11 bases stayed unmatched. Germline V lookup: CDR1 SGHAT, CDR2 FQNNGV. The CDR3 is made up of 16 amino acids. DNA of the CDR3: TGTGCCAGCAGCGCGAGACTAGCGGGGGGAAACTGGGAGCAGTTCTTC. Translating gives CASSARLAGGNWEQFF.

This sequence joins TRBV29-1 and TRBJ2-5; D gene uncertain. The V end was cut by 7 bases, the J end by 2 bases, with 17 bases between. Germline V gene sequence: CDR1 SQVTM, CDR2 ANQGSEA. CDR3 size: 14 residues. CDR3 sequence reads: CSGFSEAVQETQYF. DNA of the CDR3: TGCAGCGGGTTCAGTGAGGCAGTTCAAGAGACCCAGTACTTC.

The rearrangement joins TRBV7-9 to TRBJ2-1; TRBD1 matches 11 bases. Unmatched junction bases numbered 5, after V lost 10 bases and J lost 9 bases. The germline V gene encodes CDR1 SEHNR and CDR2 FQNEAQ (reference sequence). The CDR3 sequence is 12 residues long. The CDR3 region has the DNA TGTGCCAACGGACAGGGGGCAGGTGAGCAGTTCTTC. Encoded protein: CANGQGAGEQFF.

CDR3 sequence: CASSLGPNNEQFF. The CDR3, as DNA: TGTGCCAGCAGCCTCGGGCCTAACAATGAGCAGTTCTTC. The chain employs TRBV7-9 and TRBJ2-1; D is unresolved. Trimming pared 5 bases from V and 5 bases from J, leaving 10 bases between. The CDR3 runs 13 residues. In germline, CDR1 is SEHNR, CDR2 FQNEAQ (reference sequence).

This clonotype was observed a few times. The chain combines TRBV4-3 with TRBJ2-1; perhaps TRBD1 as D (6 bases). Germline V gene data show CDR1 as LGHNA and CDR2 as YSLEER. The ends were cut back, 6 bases at V and 6 bases at J, with 21 bases in the middle. The CDR3 is 16 residues long. The DNA of the CDR3 is TGCGCCAGCAGTCTTTCTCCGAACCAGGGGATCAATGAGCAGTTCTTC. The encoded protein is CASSLSPNQGINEQFF.

This clonotype came up many times. J is TRBJ2-1 and V is TRBV7-9, with 15 bases matching TRBD2. The V segment lost 5 bases and the J segment 11 bases; nucleotides outside the gene matches: 7. Germline V gene lookup returns CDR1 SEHNR and CDR2 FQNEAQ (reference sequence). The CDR3 extends over 15 amino acids. The CDR3 sequence is CASSLRTSGGAKQFF. CDR3 DNA: TGTGCCAGCAGCCTGAGGACTAGCGGGGGGGCAAAGCAGTTCTTC.